A selection of T cell receptor beta chains follows, all from one sample in a study of early T cells in non-severe SARS-CoV-2 infection. Via MiXCR, TCRdb re-called the 5' RACE reads, giving one row per CDR3 protein. The sample yields about 31,000 distinct CDR3 sequences, 7% to 7.5% seen once. The material sequenced was whole blood, taken at baseline. The receptors were sampled from an adult who was a healthcare worker with PCR-confirmed SARS-CoV-2 infection or an uninfected control (not recorded which). Each CDR3 is given with its conserved first and last residue. The order of the fields is D gene, clone size, J gene, V gene, CDR3 protein, CDR3 DNA. D genes are given only for firm matches. Where a row states a size, it is once, few, many or the class of an expanded clone; other rows omit it.

d_call: NA; clone_size: NA; j_call: TRBJ2-7; v_call: TRBV28; cdr3_aa: CASRVAAYEQYF; cdr3_nt: TGTGCCAGCCGGGTGGCAGCCTACGAGCAGTACTTC
d_call: TRBD1; clone_size: few; j_call: TRBJ2-1; v_call: TRBV7-2; cdr3_aa: CASSQVPGQGAHEQFF; cdr3_nt: TGTGCCAGCAGCCAAGTACCGGGACAGGGGGCACATGAGCAGTTCTTC
d_call: TRBD2; clone_size: many; j_call: TRBJ2-7; v_call: TRBV11-2; cdr3_aa: CASSPWTGGLNEQYF; cdr3_nt: TGTGCCAGCAGCCCTTGGACGGGGGGACTCAACGAGCAGTACTTC
d_call: TRBD1; clone_size: NA; j_call: TRBJ1-6; v_call: TRBV12-3/TRBV12-4; cdr3_aa: CASSHRGIDSPLHF; cdr3_nt: TGTGCCAGCAGTCACAGGGGGATCGATTCACCCCTCCACTTT
d_call: NA; clone_size: NA; j_call: TRBJ2-5; v_call: TRBV13; cdr3_aa: CASSYQVPREETQYF; cdr3_nt: TGTGCCAGCAGCTACCAGGTACCACGCGAGGAGACCCAGTACTTC
d_call: TRBD1; clone_size: few; j_call: TRBJ1-1; v_call: TRBV29-1; cdr3_aa: CSAGQVITEAFF; cdr3_nt: TGCAGCGCCGGACAGGTCATTACTGAAGCTTTCTTT
d_call: TRBD2; clone_size: many; j_call: TRBJ2-2; v_call: TRBV20-1; cdr3_aa: CSAAETSGRADGELFF; cdr3_nt: TGCAGTGCTGCCGAGACTAGCGGGAGGGCCGACGGGGAGCTGTTTTTT
d_call: NA; clone_size: few; j_call: TRBJ2-2; v_call: TRBV4-1; cdr3_aa: CASSQDISPGELFF; cdr3_nt: TGCGCCAGCAGCCAAGATATATCCCCCGGGGAGCTGTTTTTT
d_call: NA; clone_size: few; j_call: TRBJ1-2; v_call: TRBV4-3; cdr3_aa: CASSPAVGANYGYTF; cdr3_nt: TGCGCCAGCAGCCCCGCCGTAGGGGCTAACTATGGCTACACCTTC
d_call: NA; clone_size: few; j_call: TRBJ1-6; v_call: TRBV20-1; cdr3_aa: CSASGGGDSPLHF; cdr3_nt: TGCAGTGCTAGCGGGGGCGGCGATTCACCCCTCCACTTT
d_call: NA; clone_size: many; j_call: TRBJ2-3; v_call: TRBV20-1; cdr3_aa: CSASRGVAGGTDTQYF; cdr3_nt: TGCAGTGCTAGTAGGGGGGTTGCGGGTGGCACAGATACGCAGTATTTT
d_call: TRBD2; clone_size: many; j_call: TRBJ2-3; v_call: TRBV19; cdr3_aa: CASSSGREVPSTDTQYF; cdr3_nt: TGTGCCAGTTCTAGCGGGAGGGAGGTCCCTAGCACAGATACGCAGTATTTT
d_call: TRBD2; clone_size: few; j_call: TRBJ2-3; v_call: TRBV11-2; cdr3_aa: CASRQRDTDTQYF; cdr3_nt: TGTGCCAGCAGGCAGCGGGACACAGATACGCAGTATTTT
d_call: NA; clone_size: NA; j_call: TRBJ2-1; v_call: TRBV7-2; cdr3_aa: CAPSRAGRSYNEQFF; cdr3_nt: TGTGCCCCGAGCAGGGCAGGACGCTCCTACAATGAGCAGTTCTTC
d_call: TRBD2; clone_size: once; j_call: TRBJ2-1; v_call: TRBV7-2; cdr3_aa: CASSLALAGVSYNEQFF; cdr3_nt: TGTGCCAGCAGCTTAGCATTAGCGGGAGTCTCCTACAATGAGCAGTTCTTC
d_call: TRBD1; clone_size: many; j_call: TRBJ2-2; v_call: TRBV7-2; cdr3_aa: CASSLVRTGRTNTGELFF; cdr3_nt: TGTGCCAGCAGCTTAGTTCGGACAGGGCGGACGAACACCGGGGAGCTGTTTTTT